In its sample, the clone carrying this T cell receptor (beta chain) was seen many times. Its antigen is currently unknown. This entry is derived from a study of Graves' ophthalmopathy and Graves' hyperthyroidism. Beta-chain TCR CDR3 regions were amplified from RNA transcripts. Second-round multiplex PCR came after first-round RT-PCR with HTBI primers. TCRdb passed the multiplex PCR reads through MiXCR, listing each CDR3 protein once. Of around 600,000 distinct CDR3 sequences in the sample, about 40% were seen once. Study-level results: Blood also harbored most expanded thyroid clonotypes above 0.001 frequency.

V was trimmed by 0 bases and J by 4 bases, leaving 11 bases between them. This CDR3 comprises 16 residues. CDR1 and CDR2 (germline): SGDLS, YYNGEE. This receptor was identified in an adult man with Graves' ophthalmopathy. The sequencing input was peripheral blood. The chain combines TRBV9 with TRBJ1-6; D gene uncertain. The CDR3 nucleotides are TGTGCCAGCAGCGTAGGATTTAGGGATTATAATTCACCCCTCCACTTT. Translation: CASSVGFRDYNSPLHF. Drawing the rest from reference TRBV9 and TRBJ1-6, the complete variable domain is DSGVTQTPKHLITATGQRVTLRCSPRSGDLSVYWYQQSLDQGLQFLIQYYNGEERAKGNILERFSAQQFPDLHSELNLSSLELGDSALYFCASSVGFRDYNSPLHFGNGTRLTVT.